Shown below are 28 T cell receptor delta chains from a single sample sequenced in a study of delta chains in infants with herpesvirus infections. Reverse transcription of PBMC RNA used primers specific for the gamma and delta chains. TCRdb re-analyzed the RT-PCR reads via CATT. The sample holds some 1,600 delta-chain clones, about 28% seen once. The sequencing here drew on peripheral blood, taken at time point 3 of longitudinal follow-up. The receptors come from a human donor who was a Ugandan infant, either HIV-exposed or HIV-unexposed (not recorded which).

This clone has only a few counts. The chain carries TRDV1 and TRDJ1; 7 bases agree with TRDD2. The CDR3 covers 18 residues. Germline CDR1 TSWWSYY, CDR2 QGS. J lost 4 bases, V lost 4 bases, and 18 bases had no gene match. The CDR3 nucleotides read TGTGCTCTTGGGGGGCCTTCCTCTTGTACTGGCGCGGGCGATAAACTCATCTTT. Encoded protein: CALGGPSSCTGAGDKLIF.

In this sample, this clone turned up a few times. The chain links TRDV2 to TRDJ1, with 9 bases lining up with TRDD3. The junction had 10 bases not matched to a gene; V was cut back by 3 bases and J by 0 bases. CDR3 length equals 17 residues. Germline V CDR1 and CDR2: GEAIGNYY, EKD. CDR3 in DNA: TGTGCCTGTGACTCCGTACTGGGGGACCCGTACACCGATAAACTCATCTTT. Encoded protein: CACDSVLGDPYTDKLIF.

This clone was counted only a few times. CDR3 in amino acids: CALGELGLLCSWVGCTDKLIF. CDR3 DNA sequence: TGTGCTCTTGGGGAACTTGGCTTGTTATGTAGCTGGGTGGGGTGTACCGATAAACTCATCTTT. V gene TRDV1 combines with J gene TRDJ1; TRDD3 is a possible D gene (5 bases). This CDR3 comprises 21 residues. Trimming pared 0 bases from V and 2 bases from J, leaving 28 bases between. Germline V gives CDR1 TSWWSYY, CDR2 QGS.

This clone was observed a few times. The chain carries TRDV2 and TRDJ3; 7 nucleotides line up with TRDD3. The V gene end was trimmed by 0 bases and the J gene end by 1 base; junction bases not matched to a gene: 8. Looked up from germline, CDR1 is GEAIGNYY and CDR2 is EKD. There are 19 residues in the CDR3. The CDR3 region has the DNA TGTGCCTGTGACACCGCCGCTGGGGGCCCATCCTGGGACACCCGACAGATGTTTTTC. Amino acid sequence: CACDTAAGGPSWDTRQMFF.

The rearrangement links TRDV1 to TRDJ1, with TRDD3 matching 11 bases. J gave up 0 bases and V 7 bases, and 40 bases lay outside the gene matches. In germline, CDR1 is TSWWSYY, CDR2 QGS. The CDR3 is 27 amino acids. CDR3 region: CALAKAYKATKDSVEWGIRGYTDKLIF. The CDR3 DNA reads as TGTGCTCTTGCGAAAGCCTATAAGGCGACTAAAGATAGCGTGGAATGGGGGATACGGGGTTACACCGATAAACTCATCTTT.

This clone is large. V gene TRDV1 combines with J gene TRDJ1; D assignment may be TRDD2 or TRDD3 (9 bases each). Trimming cost V 2 bases and J 4 bases, with 41 bases left between them. CDR1 is TSWWSYY and CDR2 is QGS in the germline V gene. The CDR3 contains 24 residues. CDR3 bases: TGTGCTCTTGGGGAATTCCCTTCCTACGACCGCTACTCGGGGATACGCCTGCCTTTCGATAAACTCATCTTT. Encoded protein: CALGEFPSYDRYSGIRLPFDKLIF.

The CDR3 bases are TGTGCAGCAAGCTCCAAGGTACCCGGTCGGCCGTACACCGATAAACTCATCTTT. This codes for CAASSKVPGRPYTDKLIF. This chain joins TRAV29/DV5 and TRDJ1; D call uncertain. Germline V CDR1 and CDR2: NSMFDY, ISSIKDK. V dropped 1 base and J dropped 0 bases, with 22 bases sitting between them. The CDR3 runs to 18 residues.

V gene TRDV2 combines with J gene TRDJ3; D remains ambiguous. Trimming shortened V by 6 bases and J by 0 bases, and 17 bases separated the two germline ends. CDR3 size: 18 residues. CDR1 GEAIGNYY and CDR2 EKD come from the germline V gene. Written as DNA, the CDR3 is TGTGCCTGTAACCCTGTCTTGGGCGGCTCCTGGGACACCCGACAGATGTTTTTC. Encoded protein: CACNPVLGGSWDTRQMFF.

This clone is large in the sample. The same CDR3 also results from other DNA sequences found in this sample. The CDR3, as DNA: TGTGCCTGTGACATCCCCTACCGCGATGTACTGGGGGATAGGTCCTGGGACACCCGACAGATGTTTTTC. Protein product: CACDIPYRDVLGDRSWDTRQMFF. V is TRDV2 and J is TRDJ3; 11 positions agree with TRDD3. Germline values: CDR1 GEAIGNYY, CDR2 EKD. The V and J ends lost 2 bases and 1 base, in that order; junction bases with no gene match: 18. The CDR3 has 23 residues.

The chain is built from TRDV1 and TRDJ1; 8 bases agree with TRDD3. In germline, CDR1 is TSWWSYY, CDR2 QGS. The V gene end was trimmed by 2 bases and the J gene end by 0 bases; junction bases not matched to a gene: 20. The CDR3 covers 21 residues. The CDR3 DNA is TGTGCTCTTGGGGAAAGGTTCCTCCAAGTACTGGGGATACCGTACACCGATAAACTCATCTTT. Translating it yields CALGERFLQVLGIPYTDKLIF.

The genes are TRDV1 and TRDJ2; 13 bases are a match to TRDD3. Germline V gene lookup returns CDR1 TSWWSYY and CDR2 QGS. This CDR3 spans 20 amino acids. The V gene end was trimmed by 2 bases and the J gene end by 0 bases; junction bases not matched to a gene: 9. The CDR3 DNA sequence: TGTGCTCTTGGGGAATTAACTGGGGGATACGACGAACCTTTGACAGCACAACTCTTCTTT. Protein sequence: CALGELTGGYDEPLTAQLFF.

The J gene is TRDJ1, the V gene TRDV1; tentatively, D is TRDD2 (5 bases). Germline values: CDR1 TSWWSYY, CDR2 QGS. The CDR3 sequence is 16 residues long. Deletions cut 4 bases from V and 1 base from J, with 16 bases between. The CDR3 DNA sequence: TGTGCTCTTGGGGCCTACCTTTTTCCCCCCACCGATAAACTCATCTTT. Its protein is CALGAYLFPPTDKLIF.

This clone has a handful of counts. The rearrangement links TRDV1 to TRDJ1, with TRDD3 identical over 9 bases. The CDR3 has 19 amino acids. The J segment lost 0 bases and the V segment lost 4 bases, leaving 15 bases of the junction unmatched. In germline, CDR1 is TSWWSYY, CDR2 QGS. CDR3 DNA sequence: TGTGCTCTTGGGGGAAGTCCTCCTGGGGGATGGTGGTACACCGATAAACTCATCTTT. Its translation is CALGGSPPGGWWYTDKLIF.

In its sample, this clone was seen a few times. The gene calls are TRDV2 and TRDJ1; possible D gene TRDD3, 5 bases. Germline V lookup: CDR1 GEAIGNYY, CDR2 EKD. Trimming pared 1 base from V and 8 bases from J, leaving 13 bases between. CDR3 length: 13 amino acids. CDR3 amino acids: CACDTGWATKLIF. The CDR3 DNA reads as TGTGCCTGTGACACGGGCTGGGCAACAAAACTCATCTTT.

In this sample, this clone turned up a few times. V is TRDV1 and J is TRDJ2; no clear D gene. V was trimmed by 3 bases and J by 0 bases, leaving 8 bases between them. Looked up from germline, CDR1 is TSWWSYY and CDR2 is QGS. This CDR3 contains 15 residues. CDR3 sequence (DNA): TGTGCTCTTGGGGATTTAATTGCTTTGACAGCACAACTCTTCTTT. It translates to CALGDLIALTAQLFF.

The rearrangement links TRDV1 to TRDJ4; weak D call: TRDD3 (9 bases). Between the trimmed V and J ends, which lost 4 bases and 0 bases, there was a span of 33 bases. The length of the CDR3 is 21 residues. CDR1 TSWWSYY and CDR2 QGS come from the germline V gene. In DNA form, the CDR3 reads TGTGCTCTTGGGGCTTCCTACGAGATGCGTACTGGGGGAACCGCCTCCAGACCCCTGATCTTT. It is translated as CALGASYEMRTGGTASRPLIF.

This clone has a handful of counts. The chain joins TRDV1 to TRDJ1, with D tentatively TRDD3 (10 bases). Trimming took 0 bases from V and 0 from J, leaving 29 bases between them. The CDR3 length is 22 residues. Germline V gene lookup returns CDR1 TSWWSYY and CDR2 QGS. The CDR3 region is CALGELAFLRGTGGFYTDKLIF. The CDR3 DNA follows: TGTGCTCTTGGGGAACTTGCCTTCCTACGAGGGACTGGGGGATTCTACACCGATAAACTCATCTTT.

In its sample, this clone was seen a few times. The J gene is TRDJ1, the V gene TRAV14/DV4, with D possibly being TRDD2 or TRDD3 (6 bases each). The CDR3 spans 20 residues. CDR1 and CDR2 from the germline V gene are TSDPSYG and QGSYDQQN (reference sequence). CDR3 loop: CALSEANFLGGGPGPDKLIF. CDR3 in DNA: TGTGCTCTGAGTGAGGCTAACTTCCTCGGTGGGGGCCCGGGCCCCGATAAACTCATCTTT.

A note on this clone: A much more abundant neighbour one base away suggests this may be a read error. This sequence joins TRDV1 and TRDJ1; 7 bases align to TRDD3. The CDR3 has 20 residues. Germline-derived CDR1 and CDR2 are TSWWSYY and QGS. The V segment lost 2 bases and the J segment 3 bases; nucleotides outside the gene matches: 21. The CDR3 reads CALGEWRPAGGRKGADKLIF. DNA for the CDR3: TGTGCTCTTGGGGAATGGAGGCCAGCTGGGGGCCGGAAGGGCGCCGATAAACTCATCTTT.

This clone is large in the sample. V gene TRDV1 combines with J gene TRDJ1; 9 bases map to TRDD3. Germline V lookup: CDR1 TSWWSYY, CDR2 QGS. The CDR3 covers 19 residues. J lost 1 base, V lost 6 bases, and 18 bases had no gene match. The CDR3, as DNA: TGTGCTCTTGGTGTCGTTTTCCTACGCTGGGGGATGGCCACCGATAAACTCATCTTT. Translated: CALGVVFLRWGMATDKLIF.

By its share, this clone is medium-sized. The chain employs TRDV1 and TRDJ1; no firm D call. The V and J ends lost 2 bases and 1 base respectively, with 11 bases between them. This CDR3 contains 15 residues. Germline V lookup: CDR1 TSWWSYY, CDR2 QGS. The CDR3 sequence: CALGETECGTDKLIF. For the CDR3, the DNA is TGTGCTCTTGGGGAAACGGAGTGCGGCACCGATAAACTCATCTTT.

Turning to this clone: Other DNA sequences in this specimen translate into the identical CDR3. J is TRDJ1 and V is TRDV2, with 10 bases aligning to TRDD3. The V segment lost 4 bases and the J segment 0 bases; nucleotides outside the gene matches: 16. The CDR3 is made up of 19 amino acids. Germline V lookup: CDR1 GEAIGNYY, CDR2 EKD. This CDR3 reads CACDPLSGGYERYTDKLIF. The CDR3 DNA follows: TGTGCCTGTGATCCTTTATCCGGGGGATACGAGCGGTACACCGATAAACTCATCTTT.

The chain links TRDV1 to TRDJ1; 9 bases fit TRDD2. With V trimmed by 4 bases and J by 4 bases, 19 bases remained unmatched. Germline V CDR1 and CDR2: TSWWSYY, QGS. This CDR3 is built from 19 residues. Written as DNA, the CDR3 is TGTGCTCTTGGGGTGACCCCTTCCTACGAATCTGGGGTGATCGATAAACTCATCTTT. Amino acid sequence: CALGVTPSYESGVIDKLIF.

Judged by abundance, this clone is large. The chain recombines TRAV38-2/DV8 with TRDJ2; D possibly uses TRDD2 or TRDD3 (5 bases each). Germline CDR1 and CDR2: TSESDYY and QEAYKQQN. The CDR3 sequence is 19 residues long. V lost 1 base and J lost 1, with 20 bases in between. CDR3 DNA: TGTGCTTATAGGAGCTTCCTGTGGAGTTGCACTGGTTTGACAGCACAACTCTTCTTT. Its protein product is CAYRSFLWSCTGLTAQLFF.

This chain links TRAV36/DV7 with TRDJ1; D gene uncertain. Trimming cost V 4 bases and J 4 bases, with 32 bases left between them. The CDR3 loop spans 19 amino acids. Germline V gives CDR1 VTNFRS, CDR2 LTSSGIE (reference sequence). Written as DNA, the CDR3 is TGTGCTGTGACACGCCTCCCCCGGGGCCTCGCGGGGCGGATCGATAAACTCATCTTT. Residues: CAVTRLPRGLAGRIDKLIF.

This clone turned up a few times. The rearrangement joins TRDV1 to TRDJ2, with D possibly TRDD3 on 5 matching bases. The V and J ends lost 3 bases and 8 bases respectively, with 22 bases between them. The CDR3 runs 17 residues. CDR1 and CDR2 (germline): TSWWSYY, QGS. DNA for the CDR3: TGTGCTCTTGGGGATTTCTACTGGCCCATCGTACTTGCACAACTCTTCTTT. Protein sequence: CALGDFYWPIVLAQLFF.

This clone is deemed large (0.1 to 1%). Being one base from a much bigger clone, this may be a read error. This rearrangement joins TRDV2 to TRDJ1; 8 positions agree with TRDD3. The CDR3 covers 12 residues. Germline-derived CDR1 and CDR2 are GEAIGNYY and EKD. V lost 6 bases and J lost 3; bases outside the gene matches: 2. The DNA for the CDR3 is TGTGCCTGTTGGGGGATTGCCGATAAACTCATCTTT. Amino acid sequence: CACWGIADKLIF.

The rearrangement uses TRDV1 and TRDJ1, with 10 nucleotides matching TRDD3. V shed 2 bases, J shed 4 bases, and the junction held 13 bases outside the gene matches. The CDR3 is 18 amino acids. Germline loops: CDR1 TSWWSYY, CDR2 QGS. The CDR3 DNA is TGTGCTCTTGGGGAAGTTGGGGTCTACTGGGGGATGTACGATAAACTCATCTTT. Protein sequence: CALGEVGVYWGMYDKLIF.